The 19 T cell receptor beta chains below were found in one sample sequenced in a study of T-cell memory formation after mild COVID-19. TCRdb analysed the 5' RACE reads with MiXCR anew, one entry per CDR3 protein. Of approximately 400,000 distinct CDR3 sequences detected, about a sixth appear once; the ten largest clones hold 20% to 25%. Sequencing was performed on PBMCs or a T cell subset sorted from them (not recorded which). These receptors originate from a man aged 18 to 29 who had mild COVID-19 (a few samples of this study predate the infection). Cell type and time point are not known.

This chain links TRBV5-1 with TRBJ2-3, with unresolved D. This CDR3 spans 13 amino acids. Germline CDR1 reads SGHRS; CDR2 reads YFSETQ. Trimming shortened V by 0 bases and J by 5 bases, and 7 bases separated the two germline ends. The CDR3 coding sequence is TGCGCCAGCAGCTTGGATGTTGGAGATACGCAGTATTTT. As protein: CASSLDVGDTQYF.

The chain uses TRBV7-3 and TRBJ2-6; tentative D call: TRBD1 (5 bases). Trimming pared 4 bases from V and 9 bases from J, leaving 10 bases between. Germline V gene data show CDR1 as SGHTA and CDR2 as FQGTGA. The CDR3 runs to 13 residues. The chain's CDR3 is CASSSRQSNVLTF. In DNA, the CDR3 is TGTGCCAGCAGCTCCCGACAGAGCAACGTCCTGACTTTC.

This chain links TRBV5-1 with TRBJ1-2, with 7 bases identical to TRBD1. Germline V gives CDR1 SGHRS, CDR2 YFSETQ. V was pared by 2 bases and J by 3 bases, with 4 bases of the junction left unmatched. This CDR3 has 14 residues. Written as DNA, the CDR3 is TGCGCCAGCAGCTTAACCGGGACAGACTATGGCTACACCTTC. As protein: CASSLTGTDYGYTF.

This chain uses TRBV5-6 with TRBJ1-6; possible D gene TRBD1, 5 bases. The CDR3 is 15 amino acids. CDR1 and CDR2 from the germline V gene are SGHDT and YYEEEE. Between the trimmed V and J ends, which lost 0 bases and 7 bases, there was a span of 11 bases. CDR3: CASSLGPWGNSPLHF. In nucleotides, the CDR3 is TGTGCCAGCAGCTTGGGACCATGGGGGAATTCACCCCTCCACTTT.

The rearrangement uses TRBV20-1 and TRBJ2-1; the D gene is possibly TRBD2 (6 bases). Deletions cut 3 bases from V and 3 bases from J, with 12 bases between. Germline CDR1 reads DFQATT; CDR2 reads SNEGSKA (reference sequence). The CDR3 loop spans 14 amino acids. The CDR3 region has the DNA TGCAGTGCTAGGGCTAGCGTAAGCTACAATGAGCAGTTCTTC. Protein product: CSARASVSYNEQFF.

J is TRBJ2-6 and V is TRBV27; D might be TRBD1 (7 bases). Germline V gives CDR1 MNHEY, CDR2 SMNVEV (reference sequence). The CDR3 runs to 18 residues. Trimming removed 3 bases at V and 0 bases at J, with 15 bases between. This CDR3 reads CASSFAGQWNSGANVLTF. The CDR3 DNA follows: TGTGCCAGCAGTTTCGCGGGACAGTGGAACTCTGGGGCCAACGTCCTGACTTTC.

The chain uses TRBV7-6 and TRBJ2-5; the match to TRBD2 covers 14 bases. The V and J ends lost 5 bases and 2 bases, in that order; junction bases with no gene match: 13. This CDR3 is built from 19 residues. Germline loops: CDR1 SGHVS, CDR2 FNYEAQ. The CDR3 DNA sequence: TGTGCCAGCAGCGCAGCCGGGACTAGCGGGGGAACCTCACAAGAGACCCAGTACTTC. Its translation: CASSAAGTSGGTSQETQYF.

The rearrangement joins TRBV7-2 to TRBJ2-2, with D perhaps matching TRBD1 (6 bases). The CDR3 is made up of 14 amino acids. Germline CDR1 and CDR2: SGHTA and FQGNSA. Between the trimmed V and J ends, which lost 5 bases and 2 bases, there was a span of 9 bases. CDR3 nucleotide sequence: TGTGCCAGCAGCGAGGGACAAAACACCGGGGAGCTGTTTTTT. Amino acid sequence: CASSEGQNTGELFF.

This clonotype was observed a few times. The chain employs TRBV28 and TRBJ2-5, with TRBD1 as a possible D gene (7 bases). The length of the CDR3 is 15 residues. Germline V gene lookup returns CDR1 MDHEN and CDR2 SYDVKM. The V end was cut by 6 bases, the J end by 5 bases, with 19 bases between. CDR3: CASSIRGADRETQYF. The CDR3 bases are TGTGCCAGCAGCATCAGGGGGGCGGATAGGGAGACCCAGTACTTC.

Notes on this clonotype: Germline and junction disagree at one end, which may indicate a read error. The chain couples TRBV6-1 to TRBJ1-5, with D possibly matching TRBD1 (5 bases). CDR1 is MNHNS, CDR2 SASEGT, per germline. The CDR3 covers 13 residues. CDR3: CASRRDGNPPQHF. For the CDR3, the DNA is TGTGCCAGCAGGAGGGACGGGAATCCGCCCCAGCATTTT.

This chain's CDR3 is CATSSGLAGSYEQYF. The CDR3 nucleotides are TGTGCCACCAGCTCGGGACTAGCGGGCTCCTACGAGCAGTACTTC. The gene calls are TRBV15 and TRBJ2-7; 12 bases fit TRBD2. The CDR3 runs 15 residues. With 5 bases clipped from V and 0 bases from J, the junction kept 2 bases outside the gene matches. CDR1 is LNHNV and CDR2 is YYDKDF in the germline V gene (reference sequence).

The sample holds a few counts of this clonotype. This chain connects TRBV28 to TRBJ1-1; no reliable D call. The CDR3 has 15 amino acids. Germline loops: CDR1 MDHEN, CDR2 SYDVKM. Trimming took off 6 bases at V and 0 bases at J, with 14 bases between the two ends. In DNA form, the CDR3 reads TGTGCCAGCAGCCGCAGGACCACGGTGAACACTGAAGCTTTCTTT. Its translation: CASSRRTTVNTEAFF.

This clonotype was observed a few times. J is TRBJ2-4 and V is TRBV7-9; D is ambiguous. The V gene lost 0 bases and the J gene lost 5 bases, with 14 bases spanning the gap. The CDR3 has 16 amino acids. In germline, CDR1 is SEHNR, CDR2 FQNEAQ (reference sequence). CDR3 in DNA: TGTGCCAGCAGCTTAGCGCTCGGTTCGGTCCAAAACATTCAGTACTTC. Protein: CASSLALGSVQNIQYF.

This clonotype has more than one count but fewer than ten. This chain uses TRBV24-1 with TRBJ2-7, with 9 bases aligning to TRBD1. CDR3 size: 13 residues. The germline gives CDR1 KGHDR, CDR2 SFDVKD. The V gene end was trimmed by 9 bases and the J gene end by 3 bases; junction bases not matched to a gene: 5. CDR3 amino acids: CATETGGGYEQYV. In DNA, the CDR3 is TGTGCCACCGAAACAGGGGGCGGCTACGAGCAGTACGTC.

The V and J genes are TRBV21-1 and TRBJ1-3; the listed D gene, TRBD1, was not tested against the DNA. TRBV21-1 is a documented pseudogene. The CDR3 spans 14 residues. The chain's CDR3 is CAKSRDRAGNTIYF. Written as DNA, the CDR3 is TGTGCCAAGTCCAGGGACAGGGCTGGAAACACCATATATTTT.

The chain uses TRBV7-9 and TRBJ2-3; possibly TRBD1 or TRBD2 for D (5 bases each). V shed 5 bases and J shed 10 bases, with 25 bases lying between them. The germline V gene encodes CDR1 SEHNR and CDR2 FQNEAQ (reference sequence). CDR3 length: 16 residues. The chain's CDR3 is CASSASRDADPLAQYF. CDR3 sequence (DNA): TGTGCCAGCAGCGCCTCTCGGGACGCCGATCCCCTGGCGCAGTATTTT. The entire variable domain, with the rest obtained from reference TRBV7-9 and TRBJ2-3, is as follows: DTGVSQNPRHKITKRGQNVTFRCDPISEHNRLYWYRQTLGQGPEFLTYFQNEAQLEKSRLLSDRFSAERPKGSFSTLEIQRTEQGDSAMYLCASSASRDADPLAQYFGPGTRLTVL.

This clonotype occurred a few times. This chain joins TRBV7-9 and TRBJ2-4; D is unclear. Germline lookup yields CDR1 SEHNR and CDR2 FQNEAQ (reference sequence). CDR3 size: 16 residues. Trimming took 1 base from V and 3 from J, leaving 13 bases between them. Here the CDR3 DNA reads TGTGCCAGCAGCTTAGGGGCTCAGGTGGACAAAAACATTCAGTACTTC. This gives the protein CASSLGAQVDKNIQYF.

The V gene is TRBV12-3 or TRBV12-4, the J gene TRBJ2-7, with D possibly matching TRBD1 (5 bases). The CDR3 runs to 13 residues. With 7 bases removed from V and 0 bases from J, the gap between germline ends came to 10 bases. The DNA for the CDR3 is TGTGCCAGCAATCGACAGAGCTCCTACGAGCAGTACTTC. Encoded protein: CASNRQSSYEQYF.

Only a few counts were recorded for this clonotype. The J gene is TRBJ1-4, the V gene TRBV4-2; no clear D gene. The CDR3 has 16 amino acids. Germline CDR1 reads LGHNA; CDR2 reads YNFKEQ. The V end was cut by 0 bases, the J end by 3 bases, with 11 bases between. The CDR3 DNA follows: TGTGCCAGCAGCCAAGATAAAGGGAGGTCTAATGAAAAACTGTTTTTT. It encodes CASSQDKGRSNEKLFF.